This is a list of T cell receptor beta chains from one sample in a study of blood T cells in healthy people across ages. TCRdb processed the 5' RACE reads anew with MiXCR; each CDR3 protein has one entry. The sample has more than 800,000 distinct CDR3 sequences; less than 50% are singletons. Sequenced sample: blood. These receptors all come from a woman aged 55-70 years in good health. Both conserved end residues are part of each CDR3. D genes are given only for firm matches. Not all rows give a size; the values are once, few, many and, for expanded clones, a class.

v_gene,abundance,j_gene,d_gene,CDR3nt,CDR3aa
TRBV6-1,.,TRBJ2-7,.,TGTGCCAGCAGCGCGGGACAGAAAATCTACGAGCAGTACTTC,CASSAGQKIYEQYF
TRBV9,.,TRBJ2-1,.,TGTGCCAGCAGCGTAGCGCCACAAATAATAAACAATGAGCAGTTCTTC,CASSVAPQIINNEQFF
TRBV28,few,TRBJ2-1,.,TGTGCCAGCAGTTTATCACCATCTAGGGGAAATGAGCAGTTCTTC,CASSLSPSRGNEQFF
TRBV15,.,TRBJ2-5,.,TGTGCCACCAGCAGAGACCACGGAGAGACCCAGTACTTC,CATSRDHGETQYF
TRBV10-3,few,TRBJ2-5,.,TGTGCCATCAGCGGGACGGCCGGAGAGACCCAGTACTTC,CAISGTAGETQYF
TRBV3-1,many,TRBJ2-3,.,TGTGCCAGCAGCGATTCTACAGATACGCAGTATTTT,CASSDSTDTQYF
TRBV9,few,TRBJ2-1,.,TGTGCCAGCAGCGTAGCCCCTAATTCCTACAATGAGCAGTTCTTC,CASSVAPNSYNEQFF
TRBV7-2,few,TRBJ1-4,.,TGTGCCAGCAGCTTACGGTCAGGGATTATCGGGGAAAAACTGTTTTTT,CASSLRSGIIGEKLFF
TRBV20-1,.,TRBJ2-1,TRBD2,TGCAGTGCTCGTAGCGGGAGTAGCTCCTACAATGAGCGGTACTTC,CSARSGSSSYNERYF
TRBV10-3,.,TRBJ1-2,TRBD1,TGTGCCATCAGTCTGACAGGGTGGCAGGAGGTGCTTGTGGATGGCTACACCTTC,CAISLTGWQEVLVDGYTF
TRBV7-2,.,TRBJ1-2,TRBD1,TGTGCCAGCAGCTCACCCGTACTTCTCGGACAGGCCTATGGCTACACCTTC,CASSSPVLLGQAYGYTF
TRBV20-1,few,TRBJ2-5,.,TGCAGTGCCCAGAACCTCCAAGAGACCCAGTACTTC,CSAQNLQETQYF
TRBV7-9,.,TRBJ1-1,.,TGTGCCAGCAGCGACCGACAGATGAACACTGAAGCTTTCTTT,CASSDRQMNTEAFF
TRBV10-3,.,TRBJ2-7,TRBD1,TGTGCCTCGGGACAGCTATCCTACGAGCAGTACTTC,CASGQLSYEQYF
TRBV28,.,TRBJ2-7,.,TGTGCCAGCAGTCCAGGGCCCGTCTCCGAGCAGTACTTC,CASSPGPVSEQYF
TRBV18,.,TRBJ1-2,.,TGTGCCAGCTCACCCAGCAATTCGGGCTATGGCTACACCTTC,CASSPSNSGYGYTF
TRBV7-9,few,TRBJ2-1,.,TGTGCCAGCAGCCCCGCAGGGGCGATTTCCTACAATGAGCAGTTCTTC,CASSPAGAISYNEQFF
TRBV28,.,TRBJ2-5,.,TGTGCCAGCAGTTATGGGGGGAGAAACCAAGAGACCCAGTACTTC,CASSYGGRNQETQYF
TRBV20-1,few,TRBJ2-7,TRBD1,TGCAGTGCTAGACCCGACAGGGGATTAATCGAGCAGTACTTC,CSARPDRGLIEQYF
TRBV15,.,TRBJ2-5,.,TGTGCCACCAGCAGAGGTGCGGAGGAGACCCAGTACTTC,CATSRGAEETQYF
TRBV6-5,.,TRBJ2-7,.,TGTGCCAGCAGTTACGGGGGTGGGGACTCCGAGCAGTACTTC,CASSYGGGDSEQYF
TRBV5-1,.,TRBJ2-4,.,TGCGCCAGCAGCTTGGAGAACCTAGCCAAAAACATTCAGTACTTC,CASSLENLAKNIQYF
TRBV7-6,.,TRBJ2-1,TRBD2,TGTGCCAGCAGCACAGGACTAGCGGTAGCTTACAATGAGCAGTTCTTC,CASSTGLAVAYNEQFF
TRBV5-6,.,TRBJ1-2,TRBD1,TGTGCCAGCAGCTTGGACAGGGGGCGGTATGGCTACACCTTC,CASSLDRGRYGYTF
TRBV9,many,TRBJ2-1,TRBD1,TGTGCCAGCAGCGTAGGCTCCGGGACAGGGGGGATTGAGCAGTTCTTC,CASSVGSGTGGIEQFF
TRBV4-2,few,TRBJ2-7,TRBD2,TGTGCCAGCAGCCAAGAGCGGCTAGCGGGAGCCGAGCAGTACTTC,CASSQERLAGAEQYF
TRBV24-1,.,TRBJ2-2,TRBD1,TGTGCCACCAGTGATTTCGACGGGGACAGGGAAGGCGAGGAGCTGTTTTTT,CATSDFDGDREGEELFF
TRBV4-1,.,TRBJ1-1,.,TGCGCCAGCAGCCAAGCCCGTTTCCCCCTAAACACTGAAGCTTTCTTT,CASSQARFPLNTEAFF
TRBV29-1,.,TRBJ2-1,.,TGCAGCGTTGAAGATGGCAGGGGAGAGGGCAATGGGCAGTTCTTC,CSVEDGRGEGNGQFF
TRBV4-1,.,TRBJ2-2,.,TGCGCCAGCAGCCAAGACCCCGGGGCCACGAACACCGGGGAGCTGTTTTTT,CASSQDPGATNTGELFF
TRBV5-1,.,TRBJ2-5,.,TGCGCCGGCAGCTTGGGGGTCGCGGGGTCAGAGACCCAGTACTTC,CAGSLGVAGSETQYF
TRBV18,.,TRBJ2-7,.,TGTGCCAACTCACCTACAGGCTACGAGCAGTACTTC,CANSPTGYEQYF
TRBV27,.,TRBJ2-7,TRBD1,TGTGCCAGCAGTTCAACCGGGACAGGGACAGACGAGCAGTACTTC,CASSSTGTGTDEQYF
TRBV11-2,few,TRBJ2-1,TRBD2,TGTGCCAGCAGCTTCCGTGCGGGAGTGTTCAATGAGCAGTTCTTC,CASSFRAGVFNEQFF
TRBV24-1,.,TRBJ1-1,.,TGTGCCACGAATGTCAGGGACGCTGAAGCTTTCTTT,CATNVRDAEAFF
TRBV20-1,few,TRBJ1-2,.,TGCAGTGCTAGATCAGGAGGTGTCTCAACATATGGCTACACCTTC,CSARSGGVSTYGYTF
TRBV2,.,TRBJ2-5,TRBD2,TGTGCCAGCAGTGATATGGCTAGCGGGAGGAGGGGGACCCAGTACTTC,CASSDMASGRRGTQYF
TRBV4-1,few,TRBJ2-2,TRBD1,TGCGCCAGCAGCCAAGTCAAGGGGGACAGAGCGAACACCGGGGAGCTGTTTTTT,CASSQVKGDRANTGELFF
TRBV13,few,TRBJ2-3,.,TGTGCCAGCAGCCCGTCCCCCGGACCAGATACGCAGTATTTT,CASSPSPGPDTQYF
TRBV9,.,TRBJ2-5,TRBD2,TGTGCCAGCAGCGTAGCTCTAGCGGAGGCAGAGACCCAATACTTC,CASSVALAEAETQYF
TRBV4-2,.,TRBJ2-5,TRBD1,TGTGCCAGCAGCCAAGATTGGGACAGGGTGGAGTACTTC,CASSQDWDRVEYF
TRBV25-1,few,TRBJ2-3,.,TGTGCCAGCGTAGGAGGAGTTGCCACAGATACGCAGTATTTT,CASVGGVATDTQYF
TRBV7-9,many,TRBJ2-7,.,TGTGCCAGCAGCCGAGCCGGGGGCGGATACGAGCAGTACTTC,CASSRAGGGYEQYF
TRBV12-3/TRBV12-4,.,TRBJ1-1,.,TGTGCCAGCAATCCCTCCGTGGGGGGCACTGAAGCTTTCTTT,CASNPSVGGTEAFF
TRBV20-1,few,TRBJ2-4,.,TGCAGTGCTGGGAGGATAATCAAAAACATTCAGTACTTC,CSAGRIIKNIQYF